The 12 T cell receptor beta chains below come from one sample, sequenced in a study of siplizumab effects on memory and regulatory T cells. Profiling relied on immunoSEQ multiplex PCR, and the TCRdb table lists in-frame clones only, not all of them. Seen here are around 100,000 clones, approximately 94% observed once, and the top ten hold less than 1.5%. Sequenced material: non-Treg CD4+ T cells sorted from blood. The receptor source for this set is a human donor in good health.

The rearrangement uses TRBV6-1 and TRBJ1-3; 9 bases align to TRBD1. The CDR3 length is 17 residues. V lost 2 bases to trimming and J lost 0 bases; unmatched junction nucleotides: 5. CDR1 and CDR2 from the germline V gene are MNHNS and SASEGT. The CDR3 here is CASSETGGPISGNTIYF. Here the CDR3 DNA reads TGTGCCAGCAGTGAAACAGGGGGCCCAATCTCTGGAAACACCATATATTTT.

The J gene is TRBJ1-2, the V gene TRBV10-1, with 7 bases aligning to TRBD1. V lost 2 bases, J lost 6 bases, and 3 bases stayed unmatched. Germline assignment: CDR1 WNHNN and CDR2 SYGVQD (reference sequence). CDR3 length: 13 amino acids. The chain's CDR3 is CASSEDRADGYTF. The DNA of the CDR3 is TGCGCCAGCAGTGAGGACAGGGCGGATGGCTACACCTTC.

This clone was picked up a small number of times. The CDR3 loop reads CASSGDRGMGLYEQYF. The CDR3 DNA reads as TGTGCCAGCAGCGGGGACAGGGGCATGGGGCTCTACGAGCAGTACTTC. The chain is built from TRBV5-4 and TRBJ2-7; 10 positions agree with TRBD1. Per germline, CDR1 SGHNT and CDR2 YYREEE (reference sequence). CDR3 size: 16 residues. The V gene end was trimmed by 4 bases and the J gene end by 3 bases; junction bases not matched to a gene: 10.

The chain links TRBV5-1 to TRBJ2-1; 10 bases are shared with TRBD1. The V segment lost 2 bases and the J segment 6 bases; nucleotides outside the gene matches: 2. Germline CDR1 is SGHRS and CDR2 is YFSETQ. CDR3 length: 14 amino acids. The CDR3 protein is CASSFGTGVNEQFF. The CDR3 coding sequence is TGCGCCAGCAGCTTCGGGACAGGGGTCAATGAGCAGTTCTTC.

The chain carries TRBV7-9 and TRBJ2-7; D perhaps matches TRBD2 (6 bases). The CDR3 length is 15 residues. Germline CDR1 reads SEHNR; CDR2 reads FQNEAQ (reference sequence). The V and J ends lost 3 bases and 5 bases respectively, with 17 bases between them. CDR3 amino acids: CASSLGEALGNEQYF. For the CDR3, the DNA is TGTGCCAGCAGCTTGGGGGAGGCCCTGGGAAACGAGCAGTACTTC.

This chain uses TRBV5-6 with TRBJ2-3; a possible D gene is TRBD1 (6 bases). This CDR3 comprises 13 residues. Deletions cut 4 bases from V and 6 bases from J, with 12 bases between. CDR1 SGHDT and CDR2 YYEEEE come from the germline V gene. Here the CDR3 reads CASSKQGYDTQYF. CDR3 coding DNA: TGTGCCAGCAGCAAACAGGGTTATGATACGCAGTATTTT.

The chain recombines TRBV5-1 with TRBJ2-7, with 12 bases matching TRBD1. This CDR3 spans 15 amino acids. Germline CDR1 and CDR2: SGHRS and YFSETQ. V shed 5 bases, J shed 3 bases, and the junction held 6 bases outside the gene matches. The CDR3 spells CASRSGTGGYYEQYF. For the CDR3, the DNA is TGCGCCAGCAGATCCGGGACAGGGGGCTACTACGAGCAGTACTTC. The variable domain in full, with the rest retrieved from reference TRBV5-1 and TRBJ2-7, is KAGVTQTPRYLIKTRGQQVTLSCSPISGHRSVSWYQQTPGQGLQFLFEYFSETQRNKGNFPGRFSGRQFSNSRSEMNVSTLELGDSALYLCASRSGTGGYYEQYFGPGTRLTVT.

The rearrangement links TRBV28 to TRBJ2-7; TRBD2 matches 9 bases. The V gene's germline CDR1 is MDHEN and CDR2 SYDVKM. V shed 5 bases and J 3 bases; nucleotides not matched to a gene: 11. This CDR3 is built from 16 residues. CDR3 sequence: CASSLLTSGEVYEQYF. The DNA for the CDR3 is TGTGCCAGCAGTCTCTTGACTAGCGGAGAGGTCTACGAGCAGTACTTC.

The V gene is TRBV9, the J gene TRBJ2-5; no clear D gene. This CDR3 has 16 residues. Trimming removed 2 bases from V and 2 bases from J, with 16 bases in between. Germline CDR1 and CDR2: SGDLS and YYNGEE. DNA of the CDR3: TGTGCCAGCAGCGTGGGTAGTAGTTTGTTGCAAGAGACCCAGTACTTC. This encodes CASSVGSSLLQETQYF.

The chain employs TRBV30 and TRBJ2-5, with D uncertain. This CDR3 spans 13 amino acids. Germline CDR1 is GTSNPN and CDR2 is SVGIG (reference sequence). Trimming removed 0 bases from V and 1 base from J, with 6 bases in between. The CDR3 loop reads CAWSVHVQETQYF. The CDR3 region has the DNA TGTGCCTGGAGTGTCCATGTCCAAGAGACCCAGTACTTC.

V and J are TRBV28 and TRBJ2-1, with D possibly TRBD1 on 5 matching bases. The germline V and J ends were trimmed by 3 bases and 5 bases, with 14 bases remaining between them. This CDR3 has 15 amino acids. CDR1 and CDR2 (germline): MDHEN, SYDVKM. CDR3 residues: CASSLGRGHNNEQFF. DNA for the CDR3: TGTGCCAGCAGTTTGGGTCGTGGACACAACAATGAGCAGTTCTTC.

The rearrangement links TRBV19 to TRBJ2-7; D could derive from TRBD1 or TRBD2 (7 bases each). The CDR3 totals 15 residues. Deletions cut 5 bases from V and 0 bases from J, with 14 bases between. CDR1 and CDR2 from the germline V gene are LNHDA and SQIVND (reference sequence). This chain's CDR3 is CASSPQGGDSYEQYF. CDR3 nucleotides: TGTGCCAGTAGTCCTCAGGGGGGGGACTCCTACGAGCAGTACTTC. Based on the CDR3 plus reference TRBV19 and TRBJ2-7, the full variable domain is DGGITQSPKYLFRKEGQNVTLSCEQNLNHDAMYWYRQDPGQGLRLIYYSQIVNDFQKGDIAEGYSVSREKKESFPLTVTSAQKNPTAFYLCASSPQGGDSYEQYFGPGTRLTVT.